The 30 T cell receptor beta chains reported below all come from one sample, sequenced in a study of breast tumors, draining lymph nodes, adjacent tissues. TCRdb analysed the multiplex PCR reads with MiXCR anew, one entry per CDR3 protein. This table has some 200,000 distinct CDR3 sequences, 31% appearing once. The lymph nodes were axillary draining lymph nodes from breast cancer patients. Source material: axillary lymph node tissue. These receptors originate from a female donor with breast cancer. Some clones in this sample may be carry-over from other donors' samples.

This clonotype came up many times. The chain uses TRBV29-1 and TRBJ1-1; unclear D gene. V lost 7 bases and J 0 bases, leaving 9 bases between the germline ends. Germline assignment: CDR1 SQVTM and CDR2 ANQGSEA. The length of the CDR3 is 12 residues. In DNA, the CDR3 is TGCAGCGCCCAGACCATGAACACTGAAGCTTTCTTT. This sequence encodes CSAQTMNTEAFF.

As for this clonotype: A much larger clone lies a single base off, so this may be a read error. The rearrangement joins TRBV7-9 to TRBJ2-1; 7 bases are a match to TRBD1. This CDR3 has 15 amino acids. Germline-derived CDR1 and CDR2 are SEHNR and FQNEAQ (reference sequence). This chain's CDR3 is CASSLRGGVKREQLF. CDR3 coding DNA: TGTGCCAGCAGCTTAAGAGGGGGCGTAAAGCGTGAGCAGCTCTTC.

This clonotype was seen ten or more times. The chain joins TRBV30 to TRBJ2-7; 12 bases line up with TRBD1. Germline V gives CDR1 GTSNPN, CDR2 SVGIG (reference sequence). This CDR3 region has 15 residues. V trimming: 5 bases; J trimming: 5 bases; junction bases outside the gene matches: 10. The CDR3 region is CAWLGQGAVGDEQYF. CDR3 in DNA: TGTGCCTGGCTGGGACAGGGGGCGGTGGGGGACGAGCAGTACTTC.

This clonotype was seen only a few times. This may arise from a read error, as a much more abundant clone is one base away. The chain couples TRBV20-1 to TRBJ1-2, with unresolved D. The V gene's germline CDR1 is DFQATT and CDR2 SNEGSKA (reference sequence). The CDR3 consists of 12 residues. In nucleotides, the CDR3 is TGCAGTGCTGAGCATACTAACTATGGCTCCACCTTC. Amino acid sequence: CSAEHTNYGSTF.

This clonotype was seen at least ten times. The chain joins TRBV4-2 to TRBJ2-3; 8 nucleotides match TRBD2. Trimming removed 0 bases from V and 2 bases from J; junction bases left unmatched: 7. The CDR3 sequence is 17 residues long. Germline V lookup: CDR1 LGHNA, CDR2 YNFKEQ. The CDR3 region has the DNA TGTGCCAGCAGCCAAGAAGGTCGGGAGGGCCCCACAGATACGCAGTATTTT. Its translation: CASSQEGREGPTDTQYF.

This chain links TRBV6-5 with TRBJ1-6; a weak D match, TRBD1 (5 bases). The CDR3 runs to 15 residues. Germline CDR1 reads MNHEY; CDR2 reads SVGAGI. The V end lost 5 bases, the J end lost 13 bases, and 21 bases lay between the germline ends. The CDR3 reads CASSHRDALGVPLHF. The CDR3 region has the DNA TGTGCCAGCAGTCACCGGGACGCCTTGGGGGTCCCCCTCCACTTT.

The rearrangement links TRBV28 to TRBJ2-2, with 11 bases identical to TRBD2. The CDR3 sequence is 15 residues long. Unmatched junction bases numbered 5, after V lost 7 bases and J lost 4 bases. Germline lookup yields CDR1 MDHEN and CDR2 SYDVKM. CDR3 DNA: TGTGCCAGCACCGAAGGACTAGCGGGCACCGGGGAGCTGTTTTTT. This codes for CASTEGLAGTGELFF.

The chain carries TRBV29-1 and TRBJ1-1, with 8 bases that match TRBD1. CDR1 is SQVTM, CDR2 ANQGSEA, per germline. This CDR3 contains 16 residues. V was pared by 7 bases and J by 4 bases, with 17 bases of the junction left unmatched. The CDR3 coding sequence is TGCAGCGGGTTGGTTACCGACAGGGGAGTCGGCACTGAAGCTTTCTTT. Its translation is CSGLVTDRGVGTEAFF.

This clonotype came up many times. The V and J genes are TRBV5-6 and TRBJ2-7; no definite D call. Germline V lookup: CDR1 SGHDT, CDR2 YYEEEE. V was cut by 4 bases and J by 6 bases, with 17 bases left in between. The CDR3 extends over 14 amino acids. The CDR3 DNA is TGTGCCAGCAGCCGGACGCTGGTTCTGAGCGAGCAGTACTTC. Translation gives CASSRTLVLSEQYF.

This clonotype came up a few times. A much larger clonotype is one base distant, so this may be a read error. J is TRBJ2-7 and V is TRBV20-1; 9 nucleotides match TRBD2. Germline-derived CDR1 and CDR2 are DFQATT and SNEGSKA (reference sequence). The length of the CDR3 is 14 residues. The V segment lost 3 bases and the J segment 6 bases; nucleotides outside the gene matches: 9. The CDR3 loop reads CSARGIAGDSEQYF. The CDR3, as DNA: TGCAGTGCTAGGGGAATAGCGGGAGACTCCGAGCAGTACTTC.

This clonotype showed up many times. V usage is TRBV10-3 and J usage is TRBJ2-5, with TRBD2 as a possible D gene (6 bases). The CDR3 length is 13 residues. In germline, CDR1 is ENHRY, CDR2 SYGVKD. V gave up 6 bases and J gave up 5 bases, with 13 bases separating them. CDR3 DNA sequence: TGTGCCATCAGCGTTCGCGGGGACGAGACCCAGTACTTC. Its translation: CAISVRGDETQYF.

The CDR3 region has the DNA TGTGCCAGCAGTTTAAGACTCCCCTTTCTAGGTACTGAAGCTTTCTTT. This translates into CASSLRLPFLGTEAFF. The gene calls are TRBV28 and TRBJ1-1; D is ambiguous. Trimming left V 2 bases short and J 5 bases short, with 18 bases between. The germline gives CDR1 MDHEN, CDR2 SYDVKM. The CDR3 totals 16 residues.

CDR3 loop: CASSEGSGSRSGELFF. The CDR3 DNA reads TGTGCCAGCAGTGAGGGTAGCGGGAGTCGTTCCGGGGAGCTGTTTTTT. This rearrangement joins TRBV2 to TRBJ2-2, with 9 bases fitting TRBD2. This CDR3 has 16 amino acids. Germline V gene lookup returns CDR1 SNHLY and CDR2 FYNNEI. The V and J ends lost 3 bases and 6 bases, in that order; junction bases with no gene match: 8.

This sequence joins TRBV20-1 and TRBJ2-3; 8 positions agree with TRBD2. Trimming cost V 0 bases and J 3 bases; bases outside gene matches: 5. This CDR3 is 15 amino acids long. The germline V gene encodes CDR1 DFQATT and CDR2 SNEGSKA (reference sequence). CDR3 sequence (DNA): TGCAGTGCTAGAGAGGGGCCTAGCGGGACAGATACGCAGTATTTT. Its translation is CSAREGPSGTDTQYF.

This clonotype has a count of ten or more. The chain employs TRBV2 and TRBJ1-4; 8 positions match TRBD1. V trimming: 8 bases; J trimming: 0 bases; junction bases outside the gene matches: 8. CDR3 length: 16 amino acids. Germline CDR1 is SNHLY and CDR2 is FYNNEI. CDR3 DNA sequence: TGTGCCAGCGGCCCGGGACAGGCCTCAACTAATGAAAAACTGTTTTTT. Translating it yields CASGPGQASTNEKLFF.

The chain links TRBV28 to TRBJ2-3; D is perhaps TRBD1 (5 bases). CDR1 and CDR2 from the germline V gene are MDHEN and SYDVKM. The CDR3 covers 13 residues. V dropped 6 bases and J dropped 11 bases, with 18 bases sitting between them. The CDR3 region has the DNA TGTGCCAGCAGCCTGGCCAGGGCAGGAAGGCAGTATTTT. The encoded protein is CASSLARAGRQYF.

This clonotype showed up just once. The junction shows a germline mismatch at one end, possibly a read error. This chain connects TRBV7-8 to TRBJ2-7; the D gene is possibly TRBD2 (5 bases). The CDR3 runs 13 residues. Looked up from germline, CDR1 is SGHVS and CDR2 is FQNEAQ. The CDR3 is CAGSGGTLYEQYF. DNA for the CDR3: TGTGCCGGCAGCGGTGGAACACTTTACGAGCAGTACTTC.

This clonotype was observed at least ten times. CDR3 amino acids: CASSYAGSRGVYSNQPQHF. In DNA, the CDR3 is TGTGCCAGCAGTTACGCCGGGTCCAGGGGCGTTTATAGCAATCAGCCCCAGCATTTT. This chain connects TRBV6-6 to TRBJ1-5; possible D gene TRBD1, 6 bases. The CDR3 runs 19 residues. V lost 2 bases and J lost 0, with 20 bases in between. Germline CDR1 is MNHNY and CDR2 is SVGAGI (reference sequence).

The CDR3 spells CSVRVGGGGAGANVLTF. The DNA of the CDR3 is TGCAGCGTGAGGGTCGGTGGTGGGGGGGCTGGGGCCAACGTCCTGACTTTC. V usage is TRBV29-1 and J usage is TRBJ2-6; 7 nucleotides match TRBD2. The germline CDR1 and CDR2 sequences are SQVTM and ANQGSEA. The CDR3 sequence is 17 residues long. The ends lost 6 bases at V and 2 bases at J; junction bases unmatched: 13.

The chain joins TRBV6-5 to TRBJ1-6, with D tentatively TRBD1 (5 bases). Deletions cut 3 bases from V and 7 bases from J, with 10 bases between. Germline V lookup: CDR1 MNHEY, CDR2 SVGAGI. The CDR3 runs 14 residues. The CDR3 loop reads CASSYGADNSPLHF. In DNA form, the CDR3 reads TGTGCCAGCAGTTATGGGGCTGACAATTCACCCCTCCACTTT.

V is TRBV10-3 and J is TRBJ1-1; TRBD1 aligns across 11 bases. Trimming at V came to 10 bases and at J to 4 bases, leaving 5 bases not matched to a gene. The CDR3 is 13 residues long. Germline CDR1 and CDR2: ENHRY and SYGVKD. In nucleotides, the CDR3 is TGTGCCACCGGACAGGGGGCGGGCACTGAAGCTTTCTTT. Protein product: CATGQGAGTEAFF.

There are many counts of this clonotype. The chain links TRBV20-1 to TRBJ2-1; 12 bases line up with TRBD2. The trim removed 2 bases at V and 12 bases at J, leaving 8 bases unmatched. Germline loops: CDR1 DFQATT, CDR2 SNEGSKA (reference sequence). The CDR3 runs to 14 residues. The CDR3 DNA is TGCAGTGCTAGACCCCTAGCGGGAGGGCCCGGGCAGTTCTTC. It encodes CSARPLAGGPGQFF.

Concerning this clonotype itself: A much larger clone is a single base away; this may be a read error. In this CDR3 the conserved last residue, phenylalanine or tryptophan, is missing, so a read error is likely. V gene TRBV10-3 combines with J gene TRBJ2-3, with 14 bases aligning to TRBD2. The CDR3 loop spans 19 amino acids. J lost 0 bases, V lost 10 bases, and 15 bases had no gene match. Germline loops: CDR1 ENHRY, CDR2 SYGVKD. CDR3 protein: CASRETSGGARSSTDTQYL. CDR3 nucleotide sequence: TGTGCCAGCAGAGAGACTAGCGGGGGGGCCCGATCGAGCACAGATACGCAGTATTTA.

The chain joins TRBV18 to TRBJ2-2, with D tentatively TRBD1 or TRBD2 (5 bases each). The CDR3 is made up of 15 amino acids. CDR1 is KGHSH and CDR2 is LQKENI in the germline V gene. Trimming cost V 5 bases and J 5 bases, with 15 bases left between them. The CDR3 is CASSKQEVGTGELFF. The DNA of the CDR3 is TGTGCCAGCTCAAAACAGGAGGTCGGAACCGGGGAGCTGTTTTTT.

Ten or more counts support this clonotype. The genes are TRBV4-1 and TRBJ1-2, with unresolved D. There are 14 residues in the CDR3. Germline CDR1 and CDR2: MGHRA and YSYEKL. V gave up 0 bases and J gave up 2 bases, with 7 bases separating them. CDR3 bases: TGCGCCAGCAGCCAAGAGATGGGAAACTATGGCTACACCTTC. Translation: CASSQEMGNYGYTF.

The chain carries TRBV27 and TRBJ2-7; no firm D call. V was clipped by 5 bases and J by 6 bases, with 20 bases between them. This CDR3 has 15 amino acids. Germline CDR1 reads MNHEY; CDR2 reads SMNVEV (reference sequence). The CDR3, as DNA: TGTGCCAGCAGTCAATACCAGGCCCCGGGCGCCGAGCAGTACTTC. The encoded protein is CASSQYQAPGAEQYF.

This clonotype has a count of ten or more. The rearrangement links TRBV14 to TRBJ2-7; D tentatively fits TRBD1 or TRBD2 (5 bases each). V was trimmed by 1 base and J by 3 bases, leaving 16 bases between them. The length of the CDR3 is 16 residues. Per the germline V gene, CDR1 is SGHDN and CDR2 is FVKESK. CDR3 nucleotide sequence: TGTGCCAGCAGCCAAGCCACTAGGGGAAAAAACTACGAGCAGTACTTC. It is translated as CASSQATRGKNYEQYF.

Details on this clonotype: A single base separates this from a much larger clone, so it may be a read error. The chain joins TRBV4-1 to TRBJ2-1; D not certain. The CDR3 spans 15 residues. CDR1 is MGHRA and CDR2 is YSYEKL in the germline V gene. The CDR3 bases are TGCGCCGGCAGCCCCCGAGAAGGCCCCTACAATGAGCAGTTCTTC. It yields the protein CAGSPREGPYNEQFF.

For this clonotype: A much larger clone sits a single nucleotide away, making a read error possible. The chain combines TRBV14 with TRBJ2-1; D tentatively reads TRBD1 or TRBD2 (5 bases each). This CDR3 comprises 15 residues. The germline V and J ends were trimmed by 7 bases and 6 bases, with 19 bases remaining between them. Per germline, CDR1 SGHDN and CDR2 FVKESK. CDR3 residues: CASNPGGEGFNEQFF. CDR3 sequence (DNA): TGTGCCAGCAATCCTGGGGGTGAGGGCTTCAATGAGCAGTTCTTC.

This clonotype was seen many times. The J gene is TRBJ2-5, the V gene TRBV20-1; D not certain. The CDR3 is made up of 14 amino acids. Germline values: CDR1 DFQATT, CDR2 SNEGSKA (reference sequence). The germline V and J ends were trimmed by 6 bases and 5 bases, with 19 bases remaining between them. The CDR3 sequence: CSALYQNKAETQYF. As DNA, the CDR3 is TGCAGTGCGCTGTACCAAAACAAGGCGGAGACCCAGTACTTC.